This TCR beta chain derives from a study of regulatory T cells in long-lasting Graves disease. Study information: Freshly diagnosed Graves' patients had used antithyroid drugs for under 3 months.

There are 16 residues in the CDR3. Germline V CDR1 and CDR2: SQVTM, ANQGSEA. V dropped 8 bases and J dropped 2; count of bases not matched to a gene: 12. The TCR beta library used iRepertoire HTBI primers with Arm-PCR amplification of CDR3. In TCRdb, the multiplex PCR reads were re-called with MiXCR into one record per CDR3 protein. The sample contains 200,000 to 250,000 distinct CDR3 sequences, around 18% of which appear only once. The time point here: newly diagnosed GD, antithyroid drugs for less than 3 months. RNA isolated from PBMCs was used to make the TCR library. The patients were drawn from one endocrinology department in Xi'an, China.

This receptor was obtained from a female donor with Graves disease. The chain carries TRBV29-1 and TRBJ2-5, with TRBD2 matching over 12 bases. Here the sequenced sample was peripheral blood mononuclear cells (PBMCs), taken at new diagnosis, from a patient treated with antithyroid drugs. The CDR3 nucleotides are TGCAGCCTAGAACGTGGACTAGCGGGGTTTCAAGAGACCCAGTACTTC. This sequence encodes CSLERGLAGFQETQYF.